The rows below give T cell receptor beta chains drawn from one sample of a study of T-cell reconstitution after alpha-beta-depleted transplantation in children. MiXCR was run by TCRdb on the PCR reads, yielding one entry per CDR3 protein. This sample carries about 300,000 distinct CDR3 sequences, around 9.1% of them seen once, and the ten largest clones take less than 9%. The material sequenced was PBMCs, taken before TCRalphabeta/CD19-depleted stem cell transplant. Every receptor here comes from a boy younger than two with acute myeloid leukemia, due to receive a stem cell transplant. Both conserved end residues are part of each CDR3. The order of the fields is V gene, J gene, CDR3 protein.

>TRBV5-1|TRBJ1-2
CASSAGVNYGYTF
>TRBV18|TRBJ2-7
CASSVGLADSYEQYF
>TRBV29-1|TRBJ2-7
CSVCGTESYEQYF
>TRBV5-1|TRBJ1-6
CASSPGTVTAGVIHF
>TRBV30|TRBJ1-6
CAWGQHNSPLHF
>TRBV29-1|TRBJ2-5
CSSTRRDRETQYF
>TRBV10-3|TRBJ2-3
CAIPASGGVTDTQYF
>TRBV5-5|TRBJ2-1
CASSLGTSGSTSYNEQFF
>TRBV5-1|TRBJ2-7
CASSFHRNYEQYF
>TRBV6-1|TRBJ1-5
CASAWSPASNQPQHF
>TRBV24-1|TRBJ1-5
CATSDWTGGFNQPQHF
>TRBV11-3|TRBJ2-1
CASSLDRERLRDEQFF
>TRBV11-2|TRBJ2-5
CASSLVAGTRETQYF
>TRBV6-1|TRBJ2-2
CASVRKAGGTNTGELFF
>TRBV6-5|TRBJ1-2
CASSYEGQGYYGYTF
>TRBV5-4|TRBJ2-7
CASSSGNRGGTYEQYF
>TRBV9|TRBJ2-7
CASSVACRTYEQYF
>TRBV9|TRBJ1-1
CASSATGGNTEAFF
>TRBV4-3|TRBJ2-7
CASSQGLDIYEQYF
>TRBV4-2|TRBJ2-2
CASSQARAQRELFF
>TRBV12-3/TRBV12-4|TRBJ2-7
CSSSSLLGEGEQYF
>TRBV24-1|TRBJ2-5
CATSDLGTGGETQYF
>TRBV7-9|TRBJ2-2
CAILHSGSATGELFF
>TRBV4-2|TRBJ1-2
CASSQDWGYGYTF
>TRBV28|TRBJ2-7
CASSLRAGGTYEQYF
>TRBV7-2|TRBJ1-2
CASSLVGTYGYTF
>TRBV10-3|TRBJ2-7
CAISVGYEQYF
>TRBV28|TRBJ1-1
CASSGTGSMNTEAFF
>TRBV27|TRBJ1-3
CASSLSAHPGNTIYF
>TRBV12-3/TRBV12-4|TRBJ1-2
CASSSPGQTNYGYTF
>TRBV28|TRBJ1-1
CASSLTWGGRDTEAFF
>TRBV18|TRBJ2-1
CASSRPSGLYNEQFF
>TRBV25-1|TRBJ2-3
CASSEWGGTSTDTQYF
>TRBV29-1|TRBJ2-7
CSALGLADYEQYF
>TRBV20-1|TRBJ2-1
CSARDHPGSEQFF
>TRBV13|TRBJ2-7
CASSLGLGVPFYEQYF
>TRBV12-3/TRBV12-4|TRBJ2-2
CASSLWATANTGELFF
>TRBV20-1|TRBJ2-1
CSARREAYNEQFF
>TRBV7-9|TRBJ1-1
CASSLGGPLGGTEAFF
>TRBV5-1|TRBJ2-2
CASSLVGLSGELFF
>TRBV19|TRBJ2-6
CASSTPGPTTSSGANVLTF
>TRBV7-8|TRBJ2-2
CASSASAANTGELFF
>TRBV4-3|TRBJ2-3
CASSQENTDTQYF
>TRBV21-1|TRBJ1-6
CASSKKGGRGTEDYESYSPLHF
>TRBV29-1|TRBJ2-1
CSVVEGGPYNEQFF
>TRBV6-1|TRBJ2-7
CASSEERVGYEQYF
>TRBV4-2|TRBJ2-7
CASSQDGTGTGTYEQYF